This T cell receptor beta chain appears in the sequencing data of a study of CD8 T cell repertoires and HIV-1 epitope variants (dated by TCRdb to the early 2020s). At the level of the whole study: In separate culture wells, T cells were stimulated with each of twenty-five peptides that represented autologous and known Gag and Nef epitope variants. The epitopes tested were three Gag epitope families plus Nef HW9 and YT9. Running each culture condition in triplicate, except for one peptide done in duplicate, gave a total of some 80 T cell cultures. An aliquot of 1M T cells was saved as an uncultured baseline condition, separate from the roughly 83 T cell cultures. Using the EasySep Human T Cell Enrichment Kit, T cells were enriched and then co-cultured with an equal number of autologous T cell-negative cells acting as antigen-presenting cells. Cultures ran for 9 to 10 days in IMDM with gentamicin, with half-media changes on days 3 and 7 adding IL-2, IL-7 and IL-15. A CMV, EBV and flu peptide pool, the Ebola AY9 epitope as negative control, and a no-peptide well were included as control conditions.

Paper-wide results and their limitations: A few clonotypes recognized the Nef KF9 family and one clonotype recognized the HW9 family, while no responses to the TAALDMSHF plasma variant were seen. The study identified eight to ten antigen-specific TCR beta clonotypes, over 5 of which appeared to be cross-reactive for autologous or known escape epitope variants. The assay could identify only TCR beta chains and pointed to proliferation in response to antigen, not to T cell function or cytokine profile.

The immunoSEQ platform was used to sequence TCR beta CDR3 regions at survey depth. The QIAamp DNA micro kit was used to extract genomic DNA from every cultured and uncultured CD8+ T cell population. The paper's processing steps were these. Samples with under 5,000 productive reads were excluded, and this exclusion removed about 6.5% of the roughly 80 HIV peptide-stimulated cultures. Sequences were trimmed to CDR3 by a MANAFEST web app, and nonproductive sequences, CDR3s under 5 amino acids, and sequences not starting with C or ending with F/W were removed. To count as antigen-specific, a clonotype had to be expanded in at least 2 of 3 replicates compared with the no-peptide control at FDR 0.01, and only within one epitope family. In addition, a specific clonotype needed a frequency at least fivefold higher than in wells stimulated with peptides from other epitope families. In TCRdb, the immuneACCESS table is reduced to in-frame sequences with V and J assigned. These tables do not hold every clone; where another copy was compared, an unresolved V gene accounts for under half, and the others remain unexplained. That table supplies the V and J calls and clone size; D and trimming were determined from the DNA. The sample data list 5,500 to 7,000 clones, and around 65% of these were observed just once. About 40% of the sample is taken by the ten largest.

Per the germline V gene (reference sequence), SEHNR is the CDR1 and FQNEAQ is the CDR2. V has 6 bases trimmed and J has 4 bases trimmed; junction bases matching no gene number 6. The CDR3 measures 14 amino acids from cysteine to phenylalanine. The read is trimmed to its CDR3 DNA, 42 bases read in frame from base 1. The EasySep Human CD8+ T Cell Enrichment Kit was used on day 10 to isolate CD8+ T cells from every culture. This clone has a handful of counts. The antigen it binds to is not known. No much larger clone is present one base from it, and per-base qualities are unavailable. The origin of this receptor is a male donor with HIV. Rearrangement joined TRBV7-9 to TRBJ2-3, with TRBD1 identical over 8 junction bases. The material sequenced was cultured CD8+ T cells derived from PBMCs. In nucleotide form, the sequence is TGTGCCAGCAGTTCGACAGGGGATTCAGATACGCAGTATTTT. Translated, this gives CASSSTGDSDTQYF. The reference TRBV7-9 and TRBJ2-3 proteins fill in what lies around the CDR3, so the full variable domain reads DTGVSQNPRHKITKRGQNVTFRCDPISEHNRLYWYRQTLGQGPEFLTYFQNEAQLEKSRLLSDRFSAERPKGSFSTLEIQRTEQGDSAMYLCASSSTGDSDTQYFGPGTRLTVL.